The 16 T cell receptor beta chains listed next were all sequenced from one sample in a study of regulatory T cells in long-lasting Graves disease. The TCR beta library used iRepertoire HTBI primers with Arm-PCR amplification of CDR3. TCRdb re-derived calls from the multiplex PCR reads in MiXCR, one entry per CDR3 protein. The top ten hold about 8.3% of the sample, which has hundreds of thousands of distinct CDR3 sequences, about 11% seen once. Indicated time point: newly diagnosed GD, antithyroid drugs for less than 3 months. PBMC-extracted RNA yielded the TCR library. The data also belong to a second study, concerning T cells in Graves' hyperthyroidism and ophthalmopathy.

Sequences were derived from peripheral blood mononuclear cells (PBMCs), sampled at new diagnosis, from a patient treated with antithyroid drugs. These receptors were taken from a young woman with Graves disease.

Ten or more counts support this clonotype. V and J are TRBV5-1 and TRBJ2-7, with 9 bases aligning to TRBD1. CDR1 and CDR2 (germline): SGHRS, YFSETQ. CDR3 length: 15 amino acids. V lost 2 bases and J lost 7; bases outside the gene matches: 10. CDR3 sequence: CASSFAGTGLEEQYF. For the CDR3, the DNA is TGCGCCAGCAGCTTTGCCGGGACAGGGCTAGAAGAGCAGTACTTC.

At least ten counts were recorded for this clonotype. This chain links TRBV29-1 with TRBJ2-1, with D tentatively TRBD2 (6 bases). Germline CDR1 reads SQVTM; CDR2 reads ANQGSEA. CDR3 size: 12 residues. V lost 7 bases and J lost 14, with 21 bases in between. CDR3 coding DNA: TGCAGCGGGTGCGAGCTTGGGACTTGTGAGTTCTTC. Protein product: CSGCELGTCEFF.

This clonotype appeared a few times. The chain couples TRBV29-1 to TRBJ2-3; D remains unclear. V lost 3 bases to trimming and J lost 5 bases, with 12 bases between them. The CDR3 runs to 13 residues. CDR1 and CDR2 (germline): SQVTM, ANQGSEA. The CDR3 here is CSVEGTLRDTQYF. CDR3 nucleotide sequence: TGCAGCGTTGAGGGTACCCTCAGAGATACGCAGTATTTT.

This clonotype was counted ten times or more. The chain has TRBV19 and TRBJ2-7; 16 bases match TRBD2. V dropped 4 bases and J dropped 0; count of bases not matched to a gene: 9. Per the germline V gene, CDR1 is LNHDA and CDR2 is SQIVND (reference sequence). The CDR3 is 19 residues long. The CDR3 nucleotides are TGTGCCAGTAGTAAGGGAGGGACTAGCGGGAGGGCCGTCTCCTACGAGCAGTACTTC. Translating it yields CASSKGGTSGRAVSYEQYF.

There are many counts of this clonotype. This CDR3 reads CASAGGDERRDEQYF. CDR3 coding DNA: TGTGCCAGCGCGGGGGGGGACGAGAGGAGGGACGAGCAGTACTTC. This chain connects TRBV2 to TRBJ2-7; TRBD2 agrees at 9 bases. CDR3 length: 15 residues. Looked up from germline, CDR1 is SNHLY and CDR2 is FYNNEI. V shed 8 bases, J shed 5 bases, and the junction held 13 bases outside the gene matches. The full variable domain, in which reference TRBV2 and TRBJ2-7 provide the parts outside the CDR3, is EPEVTQTPSHQVTQMGQEVILRCVPISNHLYFYWYRQILGQKVEFLVSFYNNEISEKSEIFDDQFSVERPDGSNFTLKIRSTKLEDSAMYFCASAGGDERRDEQYFGPGTRLTVT.

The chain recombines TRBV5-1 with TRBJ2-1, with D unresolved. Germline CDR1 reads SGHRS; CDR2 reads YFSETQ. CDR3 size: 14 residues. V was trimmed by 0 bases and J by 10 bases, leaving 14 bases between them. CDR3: CASSLVSGLGEQFF. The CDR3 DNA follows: TGCGCCAGCAGCTTGGTATCTGGTCTGGGCGAGCAGTTCTTC.

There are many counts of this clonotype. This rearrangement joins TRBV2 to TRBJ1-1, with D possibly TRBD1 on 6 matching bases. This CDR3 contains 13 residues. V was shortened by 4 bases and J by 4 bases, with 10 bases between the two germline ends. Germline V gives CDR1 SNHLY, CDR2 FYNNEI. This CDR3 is CASSADRLTEAFF. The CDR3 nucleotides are TGTGCCAGCAGTGCGGACAGACTCACTGAAGCTTTCTTT. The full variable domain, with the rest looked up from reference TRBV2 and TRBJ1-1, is EPEVTQTPSHQVTQMGQEVILRCVPISNHLYFYWYRQILGQKVEFLVSFYNNEISEKSEIFDDQFSVERPDGSNFTLKIRSTKLEDSAMYFCASSADRLTEAFFGQGTRLTVV.

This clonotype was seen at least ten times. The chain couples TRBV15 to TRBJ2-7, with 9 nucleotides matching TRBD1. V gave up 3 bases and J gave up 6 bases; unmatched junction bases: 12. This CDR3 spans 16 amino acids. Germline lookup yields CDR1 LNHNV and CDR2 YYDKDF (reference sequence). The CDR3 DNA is TGTGCCACCAGCAGGAACTCGGACAGGGGAGGAGGCGAGCAGTACTTC. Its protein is CATSRNSDRGGGEQYF.

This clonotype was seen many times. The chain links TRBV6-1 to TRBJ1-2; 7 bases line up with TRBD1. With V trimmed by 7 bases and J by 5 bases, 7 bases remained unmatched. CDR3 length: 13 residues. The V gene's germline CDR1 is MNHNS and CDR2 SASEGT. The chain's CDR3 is CASKETGTYGYTF. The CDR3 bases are TGTGCCAGCAAAGAGACAGGGACGTATGGCTACACCTTC.

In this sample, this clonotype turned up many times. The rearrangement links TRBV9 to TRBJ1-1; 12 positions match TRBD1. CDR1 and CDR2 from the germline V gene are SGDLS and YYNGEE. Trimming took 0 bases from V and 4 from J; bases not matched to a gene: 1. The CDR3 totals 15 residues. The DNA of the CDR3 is TGTGCCAGCAGCGTAGTGGGACAGGGGGCCACTGAAGCTTTCTTT. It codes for CASSVVGQGATEAFF.

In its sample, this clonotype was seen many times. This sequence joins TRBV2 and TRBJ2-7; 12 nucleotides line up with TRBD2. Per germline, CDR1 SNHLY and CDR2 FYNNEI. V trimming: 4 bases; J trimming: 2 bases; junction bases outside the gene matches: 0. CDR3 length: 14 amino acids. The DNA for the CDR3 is TGTGCCAGCAGTGGGACTAGCGGGACCTACGAGCAGTACTTC. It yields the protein CASSGTSGTYEQYF.

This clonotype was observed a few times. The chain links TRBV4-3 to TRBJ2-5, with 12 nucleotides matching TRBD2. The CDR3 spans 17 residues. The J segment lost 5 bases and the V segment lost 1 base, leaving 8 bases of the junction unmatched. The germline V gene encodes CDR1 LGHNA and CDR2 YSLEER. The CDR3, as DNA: TGCGCCAGCAGCCAAGGACTAGCGGGAGTTGGCTATGAGACCCAGTACTTC. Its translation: CASSQGLAGVGYETQYF.

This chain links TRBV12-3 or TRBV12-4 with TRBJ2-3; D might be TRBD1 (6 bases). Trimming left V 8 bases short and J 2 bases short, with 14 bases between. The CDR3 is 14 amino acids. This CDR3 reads CASLAGQTTDTQYF. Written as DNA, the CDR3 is TGTGCCAGCCTTGCAGGACAGACCACAGATACGCAGTATTTT.

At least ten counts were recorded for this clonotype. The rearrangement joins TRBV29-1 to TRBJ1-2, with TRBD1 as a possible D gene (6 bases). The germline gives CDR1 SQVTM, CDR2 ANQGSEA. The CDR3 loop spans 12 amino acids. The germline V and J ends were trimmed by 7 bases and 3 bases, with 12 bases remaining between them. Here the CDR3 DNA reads TGCAGCGGTGTGACAGGCTACTATGGCTACACCTTC. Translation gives CSGVTGYYGYTF.

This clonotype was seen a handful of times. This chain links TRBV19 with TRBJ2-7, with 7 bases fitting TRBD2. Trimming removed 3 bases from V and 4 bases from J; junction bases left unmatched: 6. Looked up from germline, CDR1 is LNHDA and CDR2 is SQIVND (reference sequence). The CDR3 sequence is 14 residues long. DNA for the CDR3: TGTGCCAGTAGTATCGGGACGGGAGGTTACGAGCAGTACTTC. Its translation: CASSIGTGGYEQYF.

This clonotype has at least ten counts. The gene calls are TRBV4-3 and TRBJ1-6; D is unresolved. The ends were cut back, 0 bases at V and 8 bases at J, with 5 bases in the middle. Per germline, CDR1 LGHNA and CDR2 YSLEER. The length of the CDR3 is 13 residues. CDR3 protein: CASSQERDSPLHF. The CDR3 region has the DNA TGCGCCAGCAGCCAAGAAAGGGATTCACCCCTCCACTTT.